The sequence of this T cell receptor beta chain was determined in a study of shared clonotypes between healthy human individuals. Overall study findings and caveats: Genetic and exposure-history diversity was limited by the small donor number. It was the non-shared clonotypes that had lower generation probabilities than clonotypes shared by all four donors.

Terminally differentiated effector memory CD45RA+ cells were excluded from the naive CD8 cells, which were CD45RO-negative and positively selected for CCR7. Donors, healthy HIV-negative adults, lacked recent acute infections or vaccinations. Worth noting for this clone: Its antigen is not identified.

The repertoire was sequenced with immunoSEQ multiplex PCR; TCRdb's copy has only in-frame clones and lacks some. Counted here are about 1,800,000 clones, approximately 94% occurring once; the ten biggest clones make up 1% to 1.5%. The CDR3 contains 17 residues. The V end was cut by 0 bases, the J end by 6 bases, with 17 bases between. Germline CDR1 LGHNA, CDR2 YSLEER. Sequencing was performed on naive CD8+ T cells sorted from blood. The source is a man younger than 35 in good health. This chain links TRBV4-3 with TRBJ2-2; no definite D call. This CDR3 is CASSQDLRRPLPGELFF. CDR3 nucleotide sequence: TGCGCCAGCAGCCAAGATCTCCGAAGGCCCCTTCCCGGGGAGCTGTTTTTT.